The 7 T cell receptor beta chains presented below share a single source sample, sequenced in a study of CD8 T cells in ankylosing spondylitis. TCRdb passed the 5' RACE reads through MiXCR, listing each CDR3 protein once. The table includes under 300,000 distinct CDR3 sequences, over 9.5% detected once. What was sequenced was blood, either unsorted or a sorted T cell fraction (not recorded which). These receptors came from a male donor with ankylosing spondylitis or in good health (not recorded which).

The DNA of the CDR3 is TGCAGTGCTAGTAGCGGGAGCTCCTACAATGAGCAGTTCTTC. Translation gives CSASSGSSYNEQFF. This sequence joins TRBV20-1 and TRBJ2-1, with 9 nucleotides matching TRBD2. Germline loops: CDR1 DFQATT, CDR2 SNEGSKA (reference sequence). V was clipped by 3 bases and J by 0 bases; unmatched bases: 0. This CDR3 is 14 amino acids long.

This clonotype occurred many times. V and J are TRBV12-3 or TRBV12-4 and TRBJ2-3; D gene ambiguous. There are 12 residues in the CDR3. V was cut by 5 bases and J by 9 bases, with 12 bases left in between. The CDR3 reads CASSRPGQTQYF. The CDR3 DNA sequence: TGTGCCAGCAGTAGACCCGGGCAGACGCAGTATTTT.

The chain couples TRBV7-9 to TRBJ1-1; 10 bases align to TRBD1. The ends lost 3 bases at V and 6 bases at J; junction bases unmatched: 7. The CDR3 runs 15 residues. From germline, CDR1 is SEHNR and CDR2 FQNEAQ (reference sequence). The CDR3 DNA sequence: TGTGCCAGCAGCTTGACAGGGGGCTCAAATTCTGAAGCTTTCTTT. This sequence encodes CASSLTGGSNSEAFF.

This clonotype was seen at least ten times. The CDR3 nucleotides read TGTGCAAGCTTAGGGTTCACTAATGAAAAACTGTTTTTT. Translation gives CASLGFTNEKLFF. The chain carries TRBV12-3 or TRBV12-4 and TRBJ1-4; D gene uncertain. This CDR3 has 13 residues.

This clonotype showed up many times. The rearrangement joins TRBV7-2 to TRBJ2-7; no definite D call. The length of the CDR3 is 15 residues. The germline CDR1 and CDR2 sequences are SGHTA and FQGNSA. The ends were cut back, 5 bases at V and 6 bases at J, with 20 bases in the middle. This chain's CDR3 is CASSVGPIKATEQYF. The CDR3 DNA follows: TGTGCCAGCAGCGTCGGGCCCATTAAGGCCACCGAGCAGTACTTC.

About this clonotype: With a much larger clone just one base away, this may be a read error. The CDR3 reads CASTDLWGPYNGQFF. The CDR3 region has the DNA TGTGCCAGCACCGACCTCTGGGGGCCCTACAATGGGCAGTTCTTC. The chain employs TRBV7-9 and TRBJ2-1; TRBD1 is a possible D gene (6 bases). This CDR3 contains 15 residues. Germline lookup yields CDR1 SEHNR and CDR2 FQNEAQ (reference sequence).

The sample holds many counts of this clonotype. Here the CDR3 DNA reads TGTGCCAGCAGTTGGGGCGGGGAGCTGTTTTTT. Residues: CASSWGGELFF. The chain couples TRBV6-2 or TRBV6-3 to TRBJ2-2; D is unclear. CDR3 length: 11 residues. The ends were cut back, 4 bases at V and 7 bases at J, with 4 bases in the middle. CDR1 MNHEY and CDR2 SVGEGT come from the germline V gene.